This T cell receptor beta chain was documented in a study of blood T cell repertoires in COVID-19. As for the study in general: Specimens from acute and convalescent COVID-19 originated in the United States, Italy and Spain. From T cells, B-cell-depleted T cells, or PBMCs came the material, which was cDNA or gDNA.

Authors' analysis steps: From reference gene primer amplification, estimates of nucleated cell counts were derived. Clones were sequenced by immunoSEQ multiplex PCR, and TCRdb holds only the in-frame ones, with some missing. V and J calls and clone size are copied from that table; D and trimming were computed from the DNA. The table shows 180,000 or so clones, with 81% occurring only once. CDR3 length equals 17 residues. CDR1 is SGDLS, CDR2 YYNGEE, per germline. After removal of 0 bases from V and 7 bases from J, the junction contained 10 bases not matched to a gene. This chain uses TRBV9 with TRBJ2-1; 10 positions agree with TRBD2. The sample comprised peripheral blood. The TCR sequence derives from a woman aged 40-49 years with COVID-19, enrolled during active disease. The CDR3 DNA is TGTGCCAGCAGCGTAGACCTAGCGGGAGCGAGGGTGAATGAGCAGTTCTTC. Encoded protein: CASSVDLAGARVNEQFF.